This entry describes one T cell receptor (beta chain). This clone was observed a few times. The antigen it binds to is not known. Per-nucleotide qualities are absent, and no much larger clonotype sits a single base away. The sample comes from a study of regulatory and conventional T cells in RAG deficiency (dated by TCRdb to about 2017). With respect to the entire study: High-throughput TCR beta sequencing was used to compare the repertoire diversity and composition of Treg, conventional CD4+ and CD8+ T cells between RAG-deficient patients and healthy controls. The full study reports these points: For some subjects, some T-cell subset analyses were not performed. Compared with controls, Omenn syndrome and CID/AS patients had roughly 100-fold fewer unique TCR beta sequences in Treg cells, whereas the reduction in the other subsets was around 10-fold. Markedly lower Shannon entropy and higher Simpson indices were observed in RAG-deficient patients than in control T-cell subpopulations. Shorter CDR3 lengths were found in all patient T-cell subsets, and >75% Treg-Tconv repertoire overlap at nucleotide and amino acid level was observed in Omenn syndrome patients. Rather than being bona fide Treg cells, the sorted CD25-high CD127-low cells in Omenn syndrome patients may represent peripherally activated cells.

From cysteine to phenylalanine, the CDR3 is 15 amino acids long. Just CDR3 DNA is preserved here, 45 bases in frame from base 1. A distance of 10 bases separates the germline ends of V and J, which lose 1 base and 2 bases respectively. Taken from the germline V gene, the CDR1 and CDR2 loops are MNHNS and SASEGT. The method behind the library was the immunoSEQ multiplex PCR assay. Genomic DNA from the sorted T-cell subsets was used to amplify and sequence rearranged TCR beta chain products. The paper's data handling went like this. Shannon entropy and Simpson indices were used to measure the diversity of productive TCR beta rearrangements in each repertoire. To assess clonal expansion, the frequencies of the 100 most abundant productive TCR beta clonotypes were added up as a share of total reads. The TRB repertoires were scored with a self-reactivity index built on which amino acids appear at CDR3beta positions 6 and 7. Repertoire analyses used two-way ANOVA; flow cytometric analyses used Student t or Mann-Whitney tests. TCRdb re-hosts the immuneACCESS table, in-frame sequences only. Its copies lack some clones; in the studies checked, an unresolved V gene accounts for under half of them, and the cause for the rest is not known. V and J calls and clone size come straight from that table; D and trimming were deduced from the DNA. The sample includes about 32,000 clones, with around 91% observed a single time. Jointly, the top ten make up roughly an eighth of the sample.

For repertoire analyses, the comparison group consisted of roughly eight healthy control donors. Before genomic DNA extraction, CD8+ T cells without CD4 were isolated from blood. This sample was also put to use in a study of regulatory T cells. As noted in the second study: The multiplex PCR used 52 forward TRBV primers and 13 reverse TRBJ primers, with assay-based and computational corrections for amplification bias. Repertoires from patients had restricted unique TRB V-J pairs and skewed V and J gene usage, with the strongest effect in regulatory T cells. The study compared T-cell receptor beta repertoires of sorted regulatory, conventional CD4+ and CD8+ T cells in CD3G-deficient patients with those in healthy controls. Ficoll density separation was used to isolate peripheral blood mononuclear cells. A FACSAria cell sorter was used to isolate CD3+ CD8+ CD4- T cells. Within the immunoSEQ assay, multiplex PCR amplified rearranged TRB loci from genomic DNA. TRB amplicons were sequenced on an Illumina HiSeq platform. Raw sequences were error-filtered and aligned to reference gene sequences by custom algorithms, then analyzed with the immunoSEQ online tools. Frequencies of productive and nonproductive TRB rearrangements were assessed among unique sequences as well as among total sequences. Prism software was used to run t tests, Mann-Whitney tests or two-way ANOVA for comparisons between groups.

The sequenced sample consisted of CD8+ T cells sorted from blood. The chain employs TRBV6-1 and TRBJ2-3, with TRBD2 tentatively as D gene (5 bases match). This sequence originates from a human donor in good health. The CDR3 here reads CASSEGPLVTDTQYF. In nucleotides, the sequence is TGTGCCAGCAGTGAAGGGCCACTAGTCACAGATACGCAGTATTTT.